This passage covers 17 T cell receptor beta chains from one sample sequenced in a study of T cells in Graves' hyperthyroidism and ophthalmopathy. What was amplified from RNA transcripts were TCR beta CDR3 regions. The HTBI primer set was used in a first-round RT-PCR of the TCR CDR3. TCRdb reanalysed the multiplex PCR reads using MiXCR and keeps one entry per CDR3 protein. The table lists about 640,000 distinct CDR3 sequences, less than 25% of them singletons. The specimen sequenced was blood. These receptors were collected from a man aged 25 to 40 with Graves' ophthalmopathy.

This clonotype has at least ten counts. The chain is built from TRBV12-3 or TRBV12-4 and TRBJ2-2; D may be TRBD1 (6 bases). Trimming pared 5 bases from V and 5 bases from J, leaving 9 bases between. The CDR3 consists of 13 residues. This CDR3 reads CASSEQGTGELFF. Written as DNA, the CDR3 is TGTGCCAGCAGTGAACAGGGAACCGGGGAGCTGTTTTTT.

The chain uses TRBV4-2 and TRBJ2-3; D gene ambiguous. V lost 3 bases and J lost 2, with 6 bases in between. In germline, CDR1 is LGHNA, CDR2 YNFKEQ. CDR3 size: 13 residues. CDR3 loop: CASSHDATDTQYF. As DNA, the CDR3 is TGTGCCAGCAGCCATGACGCCACAGATACGCAGTATTTT.

The chain carries TRBV6-1 and TRBJ1-5; maybe TRBD1 (5 bases). The CDR3 totals 13 residues. The germline V and J ends were trimmed by 6 bases and 4 bases, with 10 bases remaining between them. Per germline, CDR1 MNHNS and CDR2 SASEGT. The CDR3: CASRSRDNQPQHF. The CDR3 coding sequence is TGTGCCAGCAGAAGCAGGGATAATCAGCCCCAGCATTTT.

This clonotype was seen ten or more times. V and J are TRBV11-2 and TRBJ2-7; D is unresolved. CDR3 size: 14 residues. Germline lookup yields CDR1 SGHAT and CDR2 FQNNGV. The germline V and J ends were trimmed by 1 base and 3 bases, with 10 bases remaining between them. As DNA, the CDR3 is TGTGCCAGCAGCTTAGGGCAGACCAACTACGAGCAGTACTTC. It specifies CASSLGQTNYEQYF.

The CDR3 protein is CASSQLAGGPPQYF. The DNA of the CDR3 is TGTGCCTCCTCCCAACTAGCGGGAGGGCCACCGCAGTACTTC. V and J are TRBV30 and TRBJ2-7; TRBD2 matches at 13 bases. This CDR3 spans 14 amino acids. Germline CDR1 and CDR2: GTSNPN and SVGIG (reference sequence). Trimming at V came to 7 bases and at J to 9 bases, leaving 12 bases not matched to a gene.

This clonotype was detected a few times. The chain has TRBV6-1 and TRBJ2-7; 10 positions agree with TRBD1. The V and J ends lost 1 base and 3 bases, in that order; junction bases with no gene match: 6. CDR1 MNHNS and CDR2 SASEGT come from the germline V gene. The length of the CDR3 is 16 residues. The CDR3 DNA is TGTGCCAGCAGTGAAGGGACAGGGGGAGGGAGCTACGAGCAGTACTTC. It specifies CASSEGTGGGSYEQYF.

This clonotype occurred a few times. The rearrangement links TRBV20-1 to TRBJ2-1; tentatively, D is TRBD2 (6 bases). V was trimmed by 3 bases and J by 6 bases, leaving 9 bases between them. The CDR3 extends over 12 amino acids. Germline V gives CDR1 DFQATT, CDR2 SNEGSKA (reference sequence). CDR3: CSARGDFNEQFF. DNA for the CDR3: TGCAGTGCTAGGGGGGACTTCAATGAGCAGTTCTTC.

The chain couples TRBV30 to TRBJ2-6, with a possible D match to TRBD1 (5 bases). Germline V gives CDR1 GTSNPN, CDR2 SVGIG (reference sequence). The CDR3 is 16 residues long. V gave up 1 base and J gave up 2 bases, with 12 bases separating them. For the CDR3, the DNA is TGTGCCTGGAGTGCCGCAGGGCTCCCTGGGGCCAACGTCCTGACTTTC. The encoded protein is CAWSAAGLPGANVLTF.

This clonotype was detected only a few times. The chain uses TRBV3-1 and TRBJ2-2, with D perhaps being TRBD1 or TRBD2 (5 bases each). With 3 bases removed from V and 6 bases from J, the gap between germline ends came to 8 bases. The CDR3 runs to 13 residues. Germline values: CDR1 LGHDT, CDR2 YNNKEL (reference sequence). CDR3 nucleotides: TGTGCCAGCAGCCACAGGGAGTCCGGGGAGCTGTTTTTT. This translates into CASSHRESGELFF. The variable domain in full, with the rest retrieved from reference TRBV3-1 and TRBJ2-2, is DTAVSQTPKYLVTQMGNDKSIKCEQNLGHDTMYWYKQDSKKFLKIMFSYNNKELIINETVPNRFSPKSPDKAHLNLHINSLELGDSAVYFCASSHRESGELFFGEGSRLTVL.

This clonotype was recorded a few times. The V and J genes are TRBV18 and TRBJ2-5; TRBD2 matches at 7 bases. CDR1 and CDR2 from the germline V gene are KGHSH and LQKENI. With V trimmed by 8 bases and J by 5 bases, 2 bases remained unmatched. This CDR3 contains 11 residues. CDR3 residues: CASAGGETQYF. The CDR3 coding sequence is TGTGCCAGCGCCGGGGGGGAGACCCAGTACTTC.

The sample holds many counts of this clonotype. The chain combines TRBV6-2 or TRBV6-3 with TRBJ2-7; 13 bases align to TRBD2. Trimming removed 2 bases from V and 1 base from J; junction bases left unmatched: 5. Germline CDR1 and CDR2: MNHEY and SVGEGT. CDR3 length: 17 amino acids. CDR3 residues: CASSYPGTSGISYEQYF. The CDR3 nucleotides are TGTGCCAGCAGTTACCCCGGGACTAGCGGGATTTCCTACGAGCAGTACTTC.

This sequence joins TRBV24-1 and TRBJ2-1; tentatively, D is TRBD2 (6 bases). Germline CDR1 and CDR2: KGHDR and SFDVKD. V lost 1 base and J 6 bases, leaving 12 bases between the germline ends. The CDR3 consists of 15 residues. Written as DNA, the CDR3 is TGTGCCACCAGTGATTTATTCAGGACTACCAATGAGCAGTTCTTC. Its protein is CATSDLFRTTNEQFF.

The chain recombines TRBV6-2 or TRBV6-3 with TRBJ1-5; 11 bases agree with TRBD1. Germline V CDR1 and CDR2: MNHEY, SVGEGT. The CDR3 has 17 amino acids. V shed 6 bases, J shed 5 bases, and the junction held 12 bases outside the gene matches. The CDR3, as DNA: TGTGCCAGCAGACAAGGGACAGGGGGAGTGATAGATCAGCCCCAGCATTTT. Translation: CASRQGTGGVIDQPQHF.

This clonotype was seen just once. The rearrangement joins TRBV6-1 to TRBJ2-7; no clear D. TRBJ2-1 explains the end of the DNA better; the J call may be wrong. The germline gives CDR1 MNHNS, CDR2 SASEGT. This CDR3 region has 13 residues. CDR3 residues: CASRPDLSYEQFF. CDR3 nucleotides: TGTGCCAGCAGACCCGACCTCTCCTACGAGCAGTTCTTC.

The chain is built from TRBV5-1 and TRBJ2-1; no firm D call. V was pared by 4 bases and J by 9 bases, with 14 bases between. CDR3 length: 13 amino acids. From germline, CDR1 is SGHRS and CDR2 YFSETQ. DNA for the CDR3: TGCGCCAGCAGCGCCCGACTCCCCAGTGAGCAGTTCTTC. This gives the protein CASSARLPSEQFF.

The chain carries TRBV20-1 and TRBJ1-1; D uncertain. Trimming cost V 1 base and J 2 bases, with 8 bases left between them. CDR1 and CDR2 (germline): DFQATT, SNEGSKA (reference sequence). The CDR3 extends over 13 amino acids. This CDR3 reads CSARVLRNTEAFF. The CDR3 DNA follows: TGCAGTGCTAGAGTGCTACGAAACACTGAAGCTTTCTTT.

This clonotype has a count of ten or more. The chain joins TRBV11-2 to TRBJ2-3, with a weak D call TRBD1 (6 bases). Germline CDR1 is SGHAT and CDR2 is FQNNGV. Trimming stripped 1 base from V and 4 bases from J, with 18 bases between. This CDR3 spans 17 amino acids. The CDR3 is CASSLASRQGFADTQYF. In DNA form, the CDR3 reads TGTGCCAGCAGCTTAGCGAGTCGGCAGGGGTTCGCAGATACGCAGTATTTT.